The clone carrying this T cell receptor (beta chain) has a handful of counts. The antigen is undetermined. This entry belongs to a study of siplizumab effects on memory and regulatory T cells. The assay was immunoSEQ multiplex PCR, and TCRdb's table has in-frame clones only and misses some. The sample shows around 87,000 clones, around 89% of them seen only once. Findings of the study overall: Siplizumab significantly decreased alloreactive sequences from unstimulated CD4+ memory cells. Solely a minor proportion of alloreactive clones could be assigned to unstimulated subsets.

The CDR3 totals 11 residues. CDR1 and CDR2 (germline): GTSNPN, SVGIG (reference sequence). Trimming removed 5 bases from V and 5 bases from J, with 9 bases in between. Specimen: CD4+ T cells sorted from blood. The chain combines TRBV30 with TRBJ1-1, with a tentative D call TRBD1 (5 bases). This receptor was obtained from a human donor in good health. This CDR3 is CAWGAWTEAFF. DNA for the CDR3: TGTGCCTGGGGGGCGTGGACTGAAGCTTTCTTT.